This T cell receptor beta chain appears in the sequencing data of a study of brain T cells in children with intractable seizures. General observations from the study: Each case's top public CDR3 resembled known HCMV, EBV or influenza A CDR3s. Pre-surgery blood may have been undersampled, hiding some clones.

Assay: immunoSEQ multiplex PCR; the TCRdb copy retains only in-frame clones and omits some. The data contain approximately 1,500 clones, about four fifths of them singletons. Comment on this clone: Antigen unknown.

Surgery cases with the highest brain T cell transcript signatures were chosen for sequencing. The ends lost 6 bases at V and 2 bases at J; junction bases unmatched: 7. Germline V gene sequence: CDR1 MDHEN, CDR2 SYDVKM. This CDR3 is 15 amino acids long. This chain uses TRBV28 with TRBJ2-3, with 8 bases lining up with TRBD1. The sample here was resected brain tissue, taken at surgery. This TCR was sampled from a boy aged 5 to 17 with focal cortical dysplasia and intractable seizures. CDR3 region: CASRSGQGHTDTQYF. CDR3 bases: TGTGCCAGCAGATCCGGACAGGGCCACACAGATACGCAGTATTTT.